The clone carrying this TCR beta chain was detected a few times. Germline lookup yields CDR1 LGHDT and CDR2 YNNKEL (reference sequence). Trimming shortened V by 5 bases and J by 3 bases, and 8 bases separated the two germline ends. The length of the CDR3 is 12 residues. The sample originates from a study of identical twins. TCRdb independently ran MiXCR on the 5' RACE reads; one entry per CDR3 protein. The sample lists under 350,000 distinct CDR3 sequences, more than 8% occurring once. The same sample was also studied in work on yellow fever vaccine responses in identical twins.

Sequencing was performed on CD8+ T cells sorted from blood. The V and J genes are TRBV3-1 and TRBJ2-7; D is unresolved. The sequence derives from a woman aged 18-29 years in good health. The CDR3 DNA reads TGTGCCAGCAGCTTACAAAACTACGAGCAGTACTTC. This encodes CASSLQNYEQYF.